This TCR beta chain was sequenced in a study of cytomegalovirus exposure and HLA in healthy donors. Findings and limits, study-wide: Reportedly, a later analysis found an Asian-associated ancestry cluster had fewer N-insertions than the roughly 670-donor mean. Rare TCR sequences dominated, though some public TCRs recurred in many donors.

Remarks on this clone: Its antigen is not known.

The PCR made use of 60 Vbeta and 13 Jbeta primers. TCRdb's copy holds only in-frame clones and misses some; the assay was immunoSEQ multiplex PCR. Found here are around 40,000 clones, 87% of them singletons; the top ten hold roughly 8%. After removal of 0 bases from V and 1 base from J, the junction contained 15 bases not matched to a gene. Per the germline V gene, CDR1 is LGHNA and CDR2 is YNFKEQ. This CDR3 comprises 20 residues. Sequencing was done on a sample of PBMCs. The chain joins TRBV4-2 to TRBJ2-3; TRBD2 matches 8 bases. The source is a woman aged 40-49 years in good health and CMV-seropositive. The CDR3 nucleotides read TGTGCCAGCAGCCAAGATCTTAAAGCGGGGGTTGGGTTCGGCACAGATACGCAGTATTTT. Translated, it gives CASSQDLKAGVGFGTDTQYF.